This record concerns one T cell receptor (beta chain) sequence. As yet, its antigen is unknown. An end of the junction differs from the germline gene, which may be a read error. TCR beta cDNA came from approximately 540 ng total RNA, primed with a constant-region primer. TCR beta libraries came from three nested multiplex PCR rounds using slightly modified ARM-PCR. TRBV1-TRBV30 forward primers paired with a C-beta reverse primer drove the first two PCR rounds, roughly 10 cycles each. TCRdb analysed the multiplex PCR reads with MiXCR anew, one entry per CDR3 protein. In the table there are tens of thousands of distinct CDR3 sequences, around 79% of which are singletons. Between roughly 17 and 33 mg of unsorted bulk tissue served as the source from which RNA and DNA were co-extracted. The patients, who had chronic HBV infection, were treatment-naive (untreated). The length of the CDR3 is 14 residues. CDR1 and CDR2 from the germline V gene are SGHKS and YYEKEE (reference sequence).

The sample originates from a study of tumor-infiltrating lymphocytes in primary liver carcinoma. Notes on the study in general: Just about 7.5-24% of leading clones were found in every one of five regions.

Sequenced sample: liver tumor tissue from sampling region 3. As for subset: tumor region T3, left-lateral pole. The sequence came from a man aged 40-50 years with primary liver carcinoma and hepatitis B virus infection. The V and J genes are TRBV5-5 and TRBJ1-2, with TRBD1 identical over 7 bases. For the CDR3, the DNA is TGTGCCAGTAGCTCTGGACAGGCCCACTATGGCTACATCTTC. It codes for CASSSGQAHYGYIF.